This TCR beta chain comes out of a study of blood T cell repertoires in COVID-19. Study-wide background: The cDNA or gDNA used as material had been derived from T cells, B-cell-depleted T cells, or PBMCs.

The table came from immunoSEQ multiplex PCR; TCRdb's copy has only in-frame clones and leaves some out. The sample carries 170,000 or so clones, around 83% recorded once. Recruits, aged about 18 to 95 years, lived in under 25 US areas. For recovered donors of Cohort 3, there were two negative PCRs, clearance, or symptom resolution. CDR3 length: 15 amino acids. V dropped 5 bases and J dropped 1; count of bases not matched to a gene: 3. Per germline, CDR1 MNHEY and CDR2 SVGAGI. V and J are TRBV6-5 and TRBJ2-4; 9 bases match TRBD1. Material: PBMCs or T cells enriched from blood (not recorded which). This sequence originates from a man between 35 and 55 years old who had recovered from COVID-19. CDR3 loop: CASSRQGGAKNIQYF. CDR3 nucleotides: TGTGCCAGCAGTCGACAGGGGGGTGCCAAAAACATTCAGTACTTC.